This T cell receptor (beta chain) originates from a study of shared clonotypes between healthy human individuals. Study-level results: The authors sampled blood alone, and tissue repertoires likely differ.

To note about this clone: Its target is unknown.

The data were produced by immunoSEQ multiplex PCR, yet TCRdb's version contains in-frame clones alone and is incomplete. The sample includes about 380,000 clones, 90% to 98% seen only once; the top ten take 0.32%. CDR1 and CDR2 from the germline V gene are SQVTM and ANQGSEA. The CDR3 has 13 amino acids. V lost 4 bases, J lost 2 bases, and 10 bases lay in between. The TCR was taken from a man younger than 40 in good health. Specimen: memory CD8+ T cells sorted from blood. Noted subset: CD45RO+ cells pooled with CCR7-negative TemRA cells. The gene calls are TRBV29-1 and TRBJ2-3; D gene unclear. Here the CDR3 DNA reads TGCAGCGTTGTCTCCGGTAACACAGATACGCAGTATTTT. This translates into CSVVSGNTDTQYF.